This T cell receptor beta chain was retrieved from a study of T cell clonality in common variable immunodeficiency. Study conclusions and caveats: Repertoire-complication correlations in CVID were limited by patient heterogeneity.

This clone was counted many times. Antigen unknown. The read gets to within 3 residues of the CDR3 end, and the germline J gene fills in the rest. Sequencing was performed with immunoSEQ multiplex PCR; in TCRdb, only in-frame clones are kept and a portion is missing. This repertoire holds 44,000 or so clones, and none appear only once. V shed 4 bases and J shed 6 bases, with 12 bases lying between them. Germline lookup yields CDR1 SGHTA and CDR2 FQGTGA. There are 13 residues in the CDR3. The TCR was taken from a person between 18 and 69 years old in good health. Sequences were obtained from peripheral blood mononuclear cells. The rearrangement uses TRBV7-3 and TRBJ1-1; TRBD1 might be the D (5 bases). Incomplete CDR3 DNA: TGTGCCAGCAGCTACGGCGGGGCGGCTGAA. Protein sequence: CASSYGGAAE. The CDR3 reads in full as CASSYGGAAEAFF. The full variable domain, completed using reference TRBV7-3 and TRBJ1-1, is GAGVSQTPSNKVTEKGKYVELRCDPISGHTALYWYRQSLGQGPEFLIYFQGTGAADDSGLPNDRFFAVRPEGSVSTLKIQRTERGDSAVYLCASSYGGAAEAFFGQGTRLTVV.